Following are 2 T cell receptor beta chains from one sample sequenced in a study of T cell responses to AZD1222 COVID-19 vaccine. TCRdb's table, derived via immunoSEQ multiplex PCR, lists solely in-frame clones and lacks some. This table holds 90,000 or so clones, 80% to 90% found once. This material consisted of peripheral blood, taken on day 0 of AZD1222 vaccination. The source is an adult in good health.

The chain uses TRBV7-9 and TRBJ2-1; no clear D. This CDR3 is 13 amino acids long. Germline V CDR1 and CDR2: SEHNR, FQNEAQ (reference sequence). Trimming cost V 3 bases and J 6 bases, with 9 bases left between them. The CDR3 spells CASSFVVFNEQFF. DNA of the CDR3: TGTGCCAGCAGCTTTGTAGTTTTCAATGAGCAGTTCTTC.

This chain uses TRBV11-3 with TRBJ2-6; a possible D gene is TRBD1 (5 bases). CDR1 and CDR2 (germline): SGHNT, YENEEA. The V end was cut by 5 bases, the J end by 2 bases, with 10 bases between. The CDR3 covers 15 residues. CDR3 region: CASSRRVAGANVLTF. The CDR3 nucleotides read TGTGCCAGCAGCCGCAGGGTAGCTGGGGCCAACGTCCTGACTTTC.